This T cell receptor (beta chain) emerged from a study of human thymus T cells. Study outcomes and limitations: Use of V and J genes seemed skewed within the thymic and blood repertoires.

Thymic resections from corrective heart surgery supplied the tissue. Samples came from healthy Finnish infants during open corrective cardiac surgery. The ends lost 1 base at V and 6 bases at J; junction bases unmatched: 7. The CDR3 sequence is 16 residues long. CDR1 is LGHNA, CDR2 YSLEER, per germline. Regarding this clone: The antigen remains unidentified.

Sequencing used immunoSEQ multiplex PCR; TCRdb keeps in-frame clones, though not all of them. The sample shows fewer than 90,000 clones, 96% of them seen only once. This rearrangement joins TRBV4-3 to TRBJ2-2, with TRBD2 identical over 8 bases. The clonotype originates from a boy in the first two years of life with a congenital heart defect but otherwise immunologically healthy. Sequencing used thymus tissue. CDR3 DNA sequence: TGCGCCAGCAGCCAAGGGCGCGGGGGGAGACCCGGGGAGCTGTTTTTT. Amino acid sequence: CASSQGRGGRPGELFF.